These T cell receptor beta chains were read from a single sample in a study of blood T cells in healthy people across ages. A single record per CDR3 protein comes from TCRdb applying MiXCR to the 5' RACE reads. The table has around 1,800,000 distinct CDR3 sequences, 30% to 40% seen once. Sequenced material: blood. The receptors stem from a human donor in good health. CDR3s include the opening cysteine and the closing phenylalanine or tryptophan. The order of the fields is D gene, J gene, V gene, clone size, CDR3 DNA, CDR3 protein. D genes are given only for firm matches. Some rows mark clone size as missing; the rest say once, few, many or name a class of expanded clone.

D gene: .; J gene: TRBJ1-2; V gene: TRBV9; clone size: .; CDR3 DNA: TGTGCCAGCAGCGTAGGGGGCGCAGCTTCTTTTGGCTACACCTTC; CDR3 protein: CASSVGGAASFGYTF
D gene: .; J gene: TRBJ1-2; V gene: TRBV5-8; clone size: few; CDR3 DNA: TGTGCCAGCAGCTGGGAGGCGGCTAACTATGGCTACACCTTC; CDR3 protein: CASSWEAANYGYTF
D gene: .; J gene: TRBJ1-4; V gene: TRBV9; clone size: .; CDR3 DNA: TGTGCCAGCAGCGTAGGGCACGCTGCAACTAATGAAAAACTGTTTTTT; CDR3 protein: CASSVGHAATNEKLFF
D gene: TRBD2; J gene: TRBJ2-6; V gene: TRBV2; clone size: .; CDR3 DNA: TGTGCCAGCAGTGTGTCGTTCTCGAGCGGGGGGGGCTCTGGGGCCAACGTCCTGACTTTC; CDR3 protein: CASSVSFSSGGGSGANVLTF
D gene: .; J gene: TRBJ2-3; V gene: TRBV10-3; clone size: .; CDR3 DNA: TGTGCCATCAGTGTGCGGGTTGGGGGCACAGATACGCAGTATTTT; CDR3 protein: CAISVRVGGTDTQYF
D gene: TRBD1; J gene: TRBJ2-1; V gene: TRBV7-2; clone size: .; CDR3 DNA: TGTGCCAGCAGCCTCTACAGGGGGAGGAATGAGCAGTTCTTC; CDR3 protein: CASSLYRGRNEQFF
D gene: .; J gene: TRBJ1-2; V gene: TRBV20-1; clone size: few; CDR3 DNA: TGCAGTGCTAGGGGCGGGGGTGGAGGCTACACCTTC; CDR3 protein: CSARGGGGGYTF
D gene: TRBD1; J gene: TRBJ1-2; V gene: TRBV20-1; clone size: few; CDR3 DNA: TGCAGTGCTTTAGTCCGGGACAGGCCCTATGGCTACACCTTC; CDR3 protein: CSALVRDRPYGYTF
D gene: TRBD2; J gene: TRBJ2-1; V gene: TRBV20-1; clone size: .; CDR3 DNA: TGCAGTGCTAGAGATGGAGCGGGGGGGCCCAATGAGCAGTTCTTC; CDR3 protein: CSARDGAGGPNEQFF
D gene: .; J gene: TRBJ2-7; V gene: TRBV11-2; clone size: few; CDR3 DNA: TGTGCCAGCAGCTTAAGGATCGATATCTACGAGCAGTACTTC; CDR3 protein: CASSLRIDIYEQYF
D gene: .; J gene: TRBJ1-2; V gene: TRBV25-1; clone size: few; CDR3 DNA: TGTGCCAGCAGTGAAGAGACAGAACCTGACTATGGCTACACCTTC; CDR3 protein: CASSEETEPDYGYTF
D gene: .; J gene: TRBJ2-1; V gene: TRBV4-1; clone size: .; CDR3 DNA: TGCGCCAGCAGCCGCCGAAGGGACCCGAACAATGAGCAGTTCTTC; CDR3 protein: CASSRRRDPNNEQFF
D gene: .; J gene: TRBJ2-3; V gene: TRBV11-3; clone size: .; CDR3 DNA: TGTGCCAGCAGCTCAGGACGGGGGTCGAGAGATACGCAGTATTTT; CDR3 protein: CASSSGRGSRDTQYF
D gene: TRBD2; J gene: TRBJ2-3; V gene: TRBV20-1; clone size: .; CDR3 DNA: TGCAGTGCTAGATCCCTTAGCGGGGGACACACAGATACGCAGTATTTT; CDR3 protein: CSARSLSGGHTDTQYF
D gene: TRBD1; J gene: TRBJ1-1; V gene: TRBV6-5; clone size: .; CDR3 DNA: TGTGCCAGCACCCGCACAGGGGCTGACACTGAAGCTTTCTTT; CDR3 protein: CASTRTGADTEAFF
D gene: TRBD2; J gene: TRBJ2-3; V gene: TRBV5-1; clone size: few; CDR3 DNA: TGCGCCAGCAGCTTTAAACTAGCGGGGAGATCAGATACGCAGTATTTT; CDR3 protein: CASSFKLAGRSDTQYF
D gene: TRBD2; J gene: TRBJ2-5; V gene: TRBV10-3; clone size: few; CDR3 DNA: TGTGCCATCAGTGAGTTTAGCGGGGGACTCCAAGAGACCCAGTACTTC; CDR3 protein: CAISEFSGGLQETQYF
D gene: TRBD2; J gene: TRBJ2-3; V gene: TRBV2; clone size: .; CDR3 DNA: TGTGCCAGCAGGGGTACTAGCGGAGGACCAGATACGCAGTATTTT; CDR3 protein: CASRGTSGGPDTQYF
D gene: .; J gene: TRBJ2-1; V gene: TRBV25-1; clone size: few; CDR3 DNA: TGTGCCAGCAGTGAATCTGGCCACTCCTACAATGAGCAGTTCTTC; CDR3 protein: CASSESGHSYNEQFF
D gene: .; J gene: TRBJ2-7; V gene: TRBV3-1; clone size: many; CDR3 DNA: TGTGCCAGCAGCCCAACCCCATCCTACGAGCAGTACTTC; CDR3 protein: CASSPTPSYEQYF
D gene: .; J gene: TRBJ2-1; V gene: TRBV7-9; clone size: .; CDR3 DNA: TGTGCCAGCAGTACGTGGGGGGCTGAGCAGTTCTTC; CDR3 protein: CASSTWGAEQFF
D gene: TRBD1; J gene: TRBJ2-3; V gene: TRBV9; clone size: few; CDR3 DNA: TGTGCCAGCAGCGCCAGGACAGGGGTCCTCGCAGATACGCAGTATTTT; CDR3 protein: CASSARTGVLADTQYF
D gene: TRBD2; J gene: TRBJ2-1; V gene: TRBV29-1; clone size: .; CDR3 DNA: TGCAGCGTTGGGTTTAGCGGGGGGCGGAATGAGCAGTTCTTC; CDR3 protein: CSVGFSGGRNEQFF
D gene: .; J gene: TRBJ1-2; V gene: TRBV2; clone size: .; CDR3 DNA: TGTGCCAGCAGTGAAGAGACAGAGACCGGCTACACCTTC; CDR3 protein: CASSEETETGYTF
D gene: .; J gene: TRBJ1-1; V gene: TRBV6-5; clone size: few; CDR3 DNA: TGTGCCAGCAGATCAGACTATCAGGCTGAAGCTTTCTTT; CDR3 protein: CASRSDYQAEAFF
D gene: .; J gene: TRBJ1-2; V gene: TRBV7-3; clone size: .; CDR3 DNA: TGTGCCAGCAGCTTAGAGCCCGGGGTGAGGGGTTGCACCTTC; CDR3 protein: CASSLEPGVRGCTF
D gene: TRBD2; J gene: TRBJ2-5; V gene: TRBV20-1; clone size: few; CDR3 DNA: TGCAGTGCTAGAGAAGTAGCGGGGGGGCAAGAGACCCAGTACTTC; CDR3 protein: CSAREVAGGQETQYF
D gene: .; J gene: TRBJ2-5; V gene: TRBV20-1; clone size: .; CDR3 DNA: TGCAGTGCTAGTTTCCAAGAGACCCAGTACTTC; CDR3 protein: CSASFQETQYF
D gene: .; J gene: TRBJ2-7; V gene: TRBV12-3/TRBV12-4; clone size: .; CDR3 DNA: TGTGCCAGCAGTTTAGGAGGGAGTGGTGGCGAGCAGTACTTC; CDR3 protein: CASSLGGSGGEQYF
D gene: .; J gene: TRBJ2-7; V gene: TRBV4-3; clone size: few; CDR3 DNA: TGCGCCAGCAGCCAAGATGGCCCCGGCGGCTTCTCCTACGAGCAGTACTTC; CDR3 protein: CASSQDGPGGFSYEQYF
D gene: .; J gene: TRBJ1-2; V gene: TRBV5-6; clone size: .; CDR3 DNA: TGTGCCAGCAGCTTGGACAGGCATGGCTATGGCTACACCTTC; CDR3 protein: CASSLDRHGYGYTF
D gene: .; J gene: TRBJ2-5; V gene: TRBV10-2; clone size: .; CDR3 DNA: TGCGCCAGCAGTGAGTCTCCAGGAGGGGTGACCCAGTACTTC; CDR3 protein: CASSESPGGVTQYF
D gene: .; J gene: TRBJ1-1; V gene: TRBV29-1; clone size: .; CDR3 DNA: TGCAGCGTGGCATACCGGGTCTCGAACACTGAAGTTTTCTTT; CDR3 protein: CSVAYRVSNTEVFF
D gene: .; J gene: TRBJ2-3; V gene: TRBV6-5; clone size: few; CDR3 DNA: TGTGCCAGCACGAAGGGCCGGCTGCGGGGTACAGATACGCAGTATTTT; CDR3 protein: CASTKGRLRGTDTQYF
D gene: .; J gene: TRBJ1-1; V gene: TRBV29-1; clone size: few; CDR3 DNA: TGCAGCGTTGGGACAGCTGGTGACACTGAAGCTTTCTTT; CDR3 protein: CSVGTAGDTEAFF
D gene: .; J gene: TRBJ1-4; V gene: TRBV6-5; clone size: .; CDR3 DNA: TGTGCCAGCAGTTACTCAAGGATTGAAAAACTGTTTTTT; CDR3 protein: CASSYSRIEKLFF
D gene: TRBD1; J gene: TRBJ1-4; V gene: TRBV24-1; clone size: once; CDR3 DNA: TGTGCCACCAGTGATTCGGGGACAGGGGGCGAAAAACTGTTTTTT; CDR3 protein: CATSDSGTGGEKLFF